Listed below are T cell receptor beta chains from one sample, sequenced in a study of blood T cell repertoires in COVID-19. The method was immunoSEQ multiplex PCR; TCRdb's version includes in-frame clones alone and lacks a portion of them. The table shows about 110,000 clones, with about 80% occurring only once. The specimen sequenced was peripheral blood. The receptors derive from a woman between 55 and 75 years old with acute or convalescent COVID-19. Each CDR3 is given with its conserved first and last residue. D genes are given only for firm matches. Rows give clone size only sometimes, using once, few, many, or a class for an expanded clone.

v_gene: TRBV5-6; j_gene: TRBJ1-5; abundance: NA; d_gene: NA; CDR3aa: CASSLVNQPQHF; CDR3nt: TGTGCCAGCAGCTTGGTAAATCAGCCCCAGCATTTT
v_gene: TRBV6-5; j_gene: TRBJ2-2; abundance: NA; d_gene: TRBD1; CDR3aa: CASSRQTGGTGELFF; CDR3nt: TGTGCCAGCAGTCGCCAAACAGGGGGAACCGGGGAGCTGTTTTTT
v_gene: TRBV28; j_gene: TRBJ2-1; abundance: NA; d_gene: TRBD2; CDR3aa: CASSTQGSSGTYNEQFF; CDR3nt: TGTGCCAGCAGTACCCAAGGGTCTAGCGGGACCTACAATGAGCAGTTCTTC
v_gene: TRBV6-5; j_gene: TRBJ1-4; abundance: NA; d_gene: NA; CDR3aa: CASRRGPNEKLFF; CDR3nt: TGTGCCAGCAGAAGGGGCCCTAATGAAAAACTGTTTTTT
v_gene: TRBV11-3; j_gene: TRBJ2-7; abundance: NA; d_gene: TRBD1; CDR3aa: CASSPGQGSSYEQYF; CDR3nt: TGTGCCAGCAGCCCCGGACAGGGGAGCTCCTACGAGCAGTACTTC
v_gene: TRBV28; j_gene: TRBJ2-1; abundance: once; d_gene: NA; CDR3aa: CASSVRGNEQFF; CDR3nt: TGTGCCAGCAGTGTTCGGGGGAATGAGCAGTTCTTC
v_gene: TRBV6-6; j_gene: TRBJ1-4; abundance: NA; d_gene: NA; CDR3aa: CASSRDRTAATNEKLFF; CDR3nt: TGTGCCAGCAGTCGCGATAGGACAGCAGCAACTAATGAAAAACTGTTTTTT
v_gene: TRBV7-9; j_gene: TRBJ2-3; abundance: NA; d_gene: NA; CDR3aa: CASSLAPVLDTQYF; CDR3nt: TGTGCCAGCAGCTTAGCGCCGGTTCTGGATACGCAGTATTTT
v_gene: TRBV5-1; j_gene: TRBJ2-5; abundance: NA; d_gene: TRBD2; CDR3aa: CASSFLAGMRETQYF; CDR3nt: TGCGCCAGCAGCTTCCTAGCGGGAATGAGAGAGACCCAGTACTTC
v_gene: TRBV25-1; j_gene: TRBJ1-2; abundance: NA; d_gene: NA; CDR3aa: CASSEYGAIYGYTF; CDR3nt: TGTGCCAGCAGTGAATATGGGGCGATCTATGGCTACACCTTC
v_gene: TRBV6-5; j_gene: TRBJ2-1; abundance: NA; d_gene: TRBD2; CDR3aa: CASRATSGWFNEQFF; CDR3nt: TGTGCCAGCAGGGCAACTAGCGGGTGGTTTAATGAGCAGTTCTTC
v_gene: TRBV7-8; j_gene: TRBJ2-7; abundance: NA; d_gene: TRBD1; CDR3aa: CASSLPMTGDSSYEQYF; CDR3nt: TGTGCCAGCAGCTTACCAATGACAGGGGACAGCTCCTACGAGCAGTACTTC
v_gene: TRBV7-2; j_gene: TRBJ1-2; abundance: NA; d_gene: NA; CDR3aa: CASSLEQENYGYTF; CDR3nt: TGTGCCAGCAGCTTAGAACAGGAGAACTATGGCTACACCTTC
v_gene: TRBV11-2; j_gene: TRBJ2-7; abundance: NA; d_gene: TRBD1; CDR3aa: CASSPTRGQGYEQYF; CDR3nt: TGTGCCAGCAGCCCGACGAGGGGACAGGGCTACGAGCAGTACTTC
v_gene: TRBV6-5; j_gene: TRBJ1-2; abundance: NA; d_gene: NA; CDR3aa: CASSPFYPQSYGYTF; CDR3nt: TGTGCCAGCAGCCCGTTTTACCCCCAGTCCTATGGCTACACCTTC
v_gene: TRBV30; j_gene: TRBJ2-7; abundance: NA; d_gene: TRBD1; CDR3aa: CAWRGTGPSYEQYF; CDR3nt: TGTGCCTGGAGGGGGACAGGCCCTTCCTACGAGCAGTACTTC
v_gene: TRBV7-2; j_gene: TRBJ2-1; abundance: NA; d_gene: TRBD2; CDR3aa: CASSLNSLAGGRLNEQFF; CDR3nt: TGTGCCAGCAGCTTAAATTCCCTAGCGGGGGGCCGGTTAAATGAGCAGTTCTTC
v_gene: TRBV6-5; j_gene: TRBJ2-2; abundance: NA; d_gene: NA; CDR3aa: CASSYSRLAAGELFF; CDR3nt: TGTGCCAGCAGTTACTCTCGGCTAGCAGCCGGGGAGCTGTTTTTT
v_gene: TRBV5-1; j_gene: TRBJ1-2; abundance: NA; d_gene: TRBD1; CDR3aa: CASSWGQENYGYTF; CDR3nt: TGCGCCAGCAGCTGGGGACAGGAGAACTATGGCTACACCTTC
v_gene: TRBV6-1; j_gene: TRBJ2-7; abundance: NA; d_gene: NA; CDR3aa: CASSELYAGLSYEQYF; CDR3nt: TGTGCCAGCAGTGAACTGTACGCAGGGTTAAGCTACGAGCAGTACTTC
v_gene: TRBV5-1; j_gene: TRBJ2-7; abundance: NA; d_gene: NA; CDR3aa: CASSFGGPTGSYEQYF; CDR3nt: TGCGCCAGCAGCTTCGGGGGCCCGACAGGGTCCTACGAGCAGTACTTC
v_gene: TRBV7-2; j_gene: TRBJ2-1; abundance: few; d_gene: NA; CDR3aa: CASSLQGFEQFF; CDR3nt: TGTGCCAGCAGCCTCCAGGGATTTGAGCAGTTCTTC
v_gene: TRBV3-1/TRBV3-2; j_gene: TRBJ1-3; abundance: NA; d_gene: TRBD1; CDR3aa: CASSQGFDRGGNTIYF; CDR3nt: TGTGCCAGCAGCCAGGGGTTCGACAGGGGTGGAAACACCATATATTTT
v_gene: TRBV5-8; j_gene: TRBJ1-2; abundance: NA; d_gene: NA; CDR3aa: CASSRLDVTDGYTF; CDR3nt: TGTGCCAGCAGTAGATTAGATGTAACTGATGGCTACACCTTC
v_gene: TRBV5-5; j_gene: TRBJ1-1; abundance: NA; d_gene: NA; CDR3aa: CASSRIAEAFF; CDR3nt: TGTGCCAGCAGCCGCATAGCTGAAGCTTTCTTT
v_gene: TRBV18; j_gene: TRBJ2-5; abundance: NA; d_gene: NA; CDR3aa: CASSLFQADQETQYF; CDR3nt: TGTGCCAGCTCACTCTTCCAAGCGGATCAAGAGACCCAGTACTTC
v_gene: TRBV20-1; j_gene: TRBJ1-2; abundance: NA; d_gene: NA; CDR3aa: CSASYGNGYTF; CDR3nt: TGCAGTGCTAGTTACGGGAATGGCTACACCTTC
v_gene: TRBV10-3; j_gene: TRBJ2-3; abundance: once; d_gene: NA; CDR3aa: CAISPRAQTSTDTQYF; CDR3nt: TGTGCCATCAGCCCCAGGGCGCAGACTAGCACAGATACGCAGTATTTT
v_gene: TRBV5-1; j_gene: TRBJ1-2; abundance: few; d_gene: NA; CDR3aa: CASTSLATGGRDGYTF; CDR3nt: TGCGCCAGCACCTCGCTTGCAACAGGCGGTAGGGATGGCTACACCTTC
v_gene: TRBV19; j_gene: TRBJ2-7; abundance: NA; d_gene: NA; CDR3aa: CASSTPGGGTYEQYF; CDR3nt: TGTGCCAGTAGTACGCCTGGGGGCGGAACCTACGAGCAGTACTTC
v_gene: TRBV10-3; j_gene: TRBJ1-3; abundance: NA; d_gene: NA; CDR3aa: CAISETGGGSSGNTIYF; CDR3nt: TGTGCCATCAGTGAAACGGGTGGGGGCAGCTCTGGAAACACCATATATTTT
v_gene: TRBV2; j_gene: TRBJ2-2; abundance: NA; d_gene: NA; CDR3aa: CASSEGTHAGELFF; CDR3nt: TGTGCCAGCAGTGAGGGCACGCACGCCGGGGAGCTGTTTTTT
v_gene: TRBV5-1; j_gene: TRBJ2-1; abundance: NA; d_gene: TRBD1; CDR3aa: CASSPRQGELGEQFF; CDR3nt: TGCGCCAGCAGTCCTCGACAGGGCGAGCTCGGTGAGCAGTTCTTC
v_gene: TRBV7-9; j_gene: TRBJ2-2; abundance: few; d_gene: TRBD1; CDR3aa: CASSSAPGQGLTGELFF; CDR3nt: TGTGCCAGCAGCTCTGCACCGGGACAGGGCTTGACCGGGGAGCTGTTTTTT
v_gene: TRBV10-3; j_gene: TRBJ1-2; abundance: NA; d_gene: TRBD1; CDR3aa: CAISESGRGRSGYTF; CDR3nt: TGTGCCATCAGTGAGTCGGGCAGGGGGCGCTCCGGCTACACCTTC
v_gene: TRBV28; j_gene: TRBJ1-2; abundance: NA; d_gene: NA; CDR3aa: CASSSSSGINYGYTF; CDR3nt: TGTGCCAGCAGTTCTTCTTCCGGTATAAACTATGGCTACACCTTC
v_gene: TRBV29-1; j_gene: TRBJ1-4; abundance: NA; d_gene: NA; CDR3aa: CSAEGGPTNEKLFF; CDR3nt: TGCAGCGCCGAGGGGGGGCCGACTAATGAAAAACTGTTTTTT
v_gene: TRBV5-4; j_gene: TRBJ2-5; abundance: NA; d_gene: NA; CDR3aa: CASSLGQEETQYF; CDR3nt: TGTGCCAGCAGCTTAGGACAAGAGGAGACCCAGTACTTC
v_gene: TRBV19; j_gene: TRBJ1-1; abundance: NA; d_gene: NA; CDR3aa: CASSTGFEAFF; CDR3nt: TGTGCCAGTAGCACAGGGTTTGAAGCTTTCTTT
v_gene: TRBV19; j_gene: TRBJ1-1; abundance: NA; d_gene: TRBD1; CDR3aa: CASRKGQGLFSTEAFF; CDR3nt: TGTGCCAGTAGAAAGGGACAGGGTCTCTTTTCGACTGAAGCTTTCTTT
v_gene: TRBV28; j_gene: TRBJ1-5; abundance: NA; d_gene: NA; CDR3aa: CASSSKGNNQPQHF; CDR3nt: TGTGCCAGCAGTTCAAAGGGGAACAATCAGCCCCAGCATTTT
v_gene: TRBV5-5; j_gene: TRBJ1-2; abundance: NA; d_gene: TRBD1; CDR3aa: CASSPGQGEYGYTF; CDR3nt: TGTGCCAGCAGCCCGGGACAGGGGGAGTATGGCTACACCTTC
v_gene: TRBV18; j_gene: TRBJ1-3; abundance: NA; d_gene: TRBD1; CDR3aa: CASSQSTGTDYGNTIYF; CDR3nt: TGTGCCAGCTCACAAAGCACCGGGACAGATTATGGAAACACCATATATTTT
v_gene: TRBV3-1/TRBV3-2; j_gene: TRBJ2-7; abundance: NA; d_gene: TRBD2; CDR3aa: CASSSTSGGPYEQYF; CDR3nt: TGTGCCAGCAGCTCGACTAGCGGGGGGCCCTACGAGCAGTACTTC
v_gene: TRBV5-1; j_gene: TRBJ1-2; abundance: NA; d_gene: NA; CDR3aa: CASSLADTDYGYTF; CDR3nt: TGCGCCAGCAGCTTGGCAGACACCGACTATGGCTACACCTTC
v_gene: TRBV30; j_gene: TRBJ2-2; abundance: once; d_gene: NA; CDR3aa: CAWSVVGGSNTGELFF; CDR3nt: TGTGCCTGGAGTGTAGTTGGCGGTTCGAACACCGGGGAGCTGTTTTTT
v_gene: TRBV3-1/TRBV3-2; j_gene: TRBJ2-3; abundance: NA; d_gene: NA; CDR3aa: CASSQGGRADTQYF; CDR3nt: TGTGCCAGCAGCCAAGGCGGGCGGGCAGATACGCAGTATTTT
v_gene: TRBV7-9; j_gene: TRBJ1-2; abundance: NA; d_gene: TRBD1; CDR3aa: CASSAPYRGINYGYTF; CDR3nt: TGTGCCAGCAGCGCGCCGTACAGGGGAATTAACTATGGCTACACCTTC
v_gene: TRBV30; j_gene: TRBJ2-3; abundance: NA; d_gene: TRBD2; CDR3aa: CAWGFGLAGGAVPDTQYF; CDR3nt: TGTGCCTGGGGGTTTGGACTAGCGGGAGGCGCGGTCCCAGATACGCAGTATTTT
v_gene: TRBV5-1; j_gene: TRBJ2-5; abundance: NA; d_gene: TRBD2; CDR3aa: CASSLDRAGDQETQYF; CDR3nt: TGCGCCAGCAGCTTGGATCGAGCGGGGGACCAAGAGACCCAGTACTTC
v_gene: TRBV2; j_gene: TRBJ1-4; abundance: NA; d_gene: TRBD1; CDR3aa: CASSEAADRGFANEKLFF; CDR3nt: TGTGCCAGCAGTGAAGCTGCCGACAGGGGATTCGCTAATGAAAAACTGTTTTTT
v_gene: TRBV28; j_gene: TRBJ1-6; abundance: NA; d_gene: TRBD1; CDR3aa: CASRLHPGQVDNSPLHF; CDR3nt: TGTGCCAGCAGACTCCACCCCGGACAGGTCGACAATTCACCCCTCCACTTT
v_gene: TRBV27; j_gene: TRBJ1-2; abundance: few; d_gene: NA; CDR3aa: CASSLSWAAYGYTF; CDR3nt: TGTGCCAGCAGTTTATCGTGGGCAGCCTATGGCTACACCTTC
v_gene: TRBV12-5; j_gene: TRBJ1-1; abundance: once; d_gene: TRBD1; CDR3aa: CASGGGTGFTEAFF; CDR3nt: TGTGCTAGTGGTGGGGGGACAGGGTTCACTGAAGCTTTCTTT
v_gene: TRBV27; j_gene: TRBJ2-1; abundance: NA; d_gene: TRBD1; CDR3aa: CASSLSYPRTTGVVYNEQFF; CDR3nt: TGTGCCAGCAGTCTATCCTACCCCCGTACGACAGGGGTCGTCTACAATGAGCAGTTCTTC
v_gene: TRBV14; j_gene: TRBJ1-2; abundance: NA; d_gene: TRBD1; CDR3aa: CASSLRTGLRDGYTF; CDR3nt: TGTGCCAGCAGCCTACGGACAGGGTTGAGGGATGGCTACACCTTC
v_gene: TRBV5-4; j_gene: TRBJ2-1; abundance: once; d_gene: NA; CDR3aa: CASSLGGGGSNEQFF; CDR3nt: TGTGCCAGCAGCCTCGGGGGCGGGGGAAGTAATGAGCAGTTCTTC